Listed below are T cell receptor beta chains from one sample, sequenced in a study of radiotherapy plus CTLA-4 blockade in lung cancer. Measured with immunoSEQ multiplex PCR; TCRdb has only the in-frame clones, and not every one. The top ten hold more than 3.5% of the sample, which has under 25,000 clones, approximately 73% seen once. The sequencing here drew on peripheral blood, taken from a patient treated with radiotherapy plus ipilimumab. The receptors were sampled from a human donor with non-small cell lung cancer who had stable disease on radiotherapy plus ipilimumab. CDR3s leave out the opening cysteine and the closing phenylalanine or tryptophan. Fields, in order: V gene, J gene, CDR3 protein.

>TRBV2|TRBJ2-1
ASIGDREYSYNEQF
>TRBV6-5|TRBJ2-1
ASTREATSYNEQF
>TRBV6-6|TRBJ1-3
ASGGPSSGNTIY
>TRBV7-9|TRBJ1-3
ASSFFKWSGNTIY
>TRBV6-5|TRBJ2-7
ASSHSGSPYEQY
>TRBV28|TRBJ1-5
ASRTGQGSNQPQH
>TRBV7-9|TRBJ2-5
ASSPTSGGYAETQY
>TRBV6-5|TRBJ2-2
ASIGANTGELF
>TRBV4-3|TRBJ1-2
ASSQDPGTAYGYT
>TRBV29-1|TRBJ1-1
SAVQGFNEAF
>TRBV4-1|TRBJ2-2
ASSQGTGNTGELF
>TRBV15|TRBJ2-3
ATSRGNRDYTDTQY
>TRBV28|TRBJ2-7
ASSLKEAAEQY
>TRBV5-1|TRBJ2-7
ASSLAARTVGQGASEQY
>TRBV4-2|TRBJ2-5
ASSQKYPQETQY
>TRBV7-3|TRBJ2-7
ASSLTSGGRGLYEQY